Below, 14 T cell receptor beta chains from the same sample are listed, as sequenced in a study of cytomegalovirus exposure and HLA in healthy donors. Primers: 60 Vbeta forward and 13 Jbeta reverse. Here immunoSEQ multiplex PCR was the method, and the copy in TCRdb shows in-frame clones only, minus some. In the table there are under 200,000 clones, about four fifths of which are singletons. The specimen sequenced was PBMCs. Every receptor here comes from a woman younger than 30 in good health and CMV-seronegative.

This CDR3 reads CASSRRTDTDTQYF. The CDR3 region has the DNA TGTGCCAGCAGCCGCCGGACTGATACAGATACGCAGTATTTT. The chain joins TRBV11-2 to TRBJ2-3; perhaps TRBD2 as D (5 bases). Germline loops: CDR1 SGHAT, CDR2 FQNNGV. The CDR3 runs to 14 residues. The ends were cut back, 5 bases at V and 3 bases at J, with 12 bases in the middle.

The chain joins TRBV7-9 to TRBJ1-2; the D is unclear. Germline loops: CDR1 SEHNR, CDR2 FQNEAQ (reference sequence). CDR3 length: 14 residues. Trimming cost V 5 bases and J 2 bases, with 12 bases left between them. CDR3 nucleotide sequence: TGTGCCAGCAGCCTGGGCCGCTACAACTATGGCTACACCTTC. Translated: CASSLGRYNYGYTF. The full variable domain, rest sourced from reference TRBV7-9 and TRBJ1-2, is DTGVSQNPRHKITKRGQNVTFRCDPISEHNRLYWYRQTLGQGPEFLTYFQNEAQLEKSRLLSDRFSAERPKGSFSTLEIQRTEQGDSAMYLCASSLGRYNYGYTFGSGTRLTVV.

V usage is TRBV7-2 and J usage is TRBJ2-1; 11 bases are a match to TRBD1. The CDR3 extends over 19 amino acids. Germline V gene sequence: CDR1 SGHTA, CDR2 FQGNSA. The V segment lost 5 bases and the J segment 0 bases; nucleotides outside the gene matches: 12. The CDR3 loop reads CASSPKGQGAVSSYNEQFF. The DNA of the CDR3 is TGTGCCAGCAGCCCTAAAGGACAGGGGGCTGTTAGCTCCTACAATGAGCAGTTCTTC.

CDR3 in amino acids: CASSPKMKPGTSGLIYEQYV. CDR3 in DNA: TGTGCCAGCAGCCCTAAAATGAAACCCGGGACTAGCGGTTTAATTTACGAGCAGTACGTC. The chain joins TRBV21-1 to TRBJ2-7; the D segment call TRBD2 is taken from the table without a DNA check. TRBV21-1 is flagged as a pseudogene. This CDR3 comprises 20 residues.

This chain links TRBV30 with TRBJ1-1, with 8 bases identical to TRBD1. Germline V gene sequence: CDR1 GTSNPN, CDR2 SVGIG (reference sequence). V was pared by 4 bases and J by 11 bases, with 18 bases of the junction left unmatched. The CDR3 contains 15 residues. CDR3 DNA: TGTGCCTGGACCTTACTAGGGACAGGCGGGTTAATGGCTTTCTTT. Its translation: CAWTLLGTGGLMAFF.

This sequence joins TRBV6-5 and TRBJ1-5; D possibly corresponds to TRBD1 (6 bases). The CDR3 consists of 15 residues. Germline CDR1 and CDR2: MNHEY and SVGAGI. V dropped 6 bases and J dropped 2 bases, with 14 bases sitting between them. As DNA, the CDR3 is TGTGCCAGCAGCTTGACAGGTATCGGCAATCAGCCCCAGCATTTT. This translates into CASSLTGIGNQPQHF.

The chain combines TRBV11-2 with TRBJ2-1, with D perhaps matching TRBD2 (6 bases). Germline values: CDR1 SGHAT, CDR2 FQNNGV. The CDR3 runs 14 residues. Trimming left V 4 bases short and J 3 bases short, with 10 bases between. This chain's CDR3 is CASSSTSYYNEQFF. For the CDR3, the DNA is TGTGCCAGCAGCTCGACTAGTTACTACAATGAGCAGTTCTTC.

This clone was recorded at least ten times. The chain carries TRBV5-4 and TRBJ2-1, with 9 nucleotides matching TRBD2. V lost 4 bases to trimming and J lost 2 bases; unmatched junction nucleotides: 7. The germline V gene has CDR1 SGHNT and CDR2 YYREEE (reference sequence). The CDR3 has 16 residues. In DNA form, the CDR3 reads TGTGCCAGCAGCCCCCGACTAGCGGTAGCCTACAATGAGCAGTTCTTC. This codes for CASSPRLAVAYNEQFF.

The chain uses TRBV5-4 and TRBJ2-1, with 12 bases that match TRBD2. From germline, CDR1 is SGHNT and CDR2 YYREEE (reference sequence). The ends lost 3 bases at V and 0 bases at J; junction bases unmatched: 1. The CDR3 sequence is 16 residues long. The CDR3 is CASSWTSGTSYNEQFF. As DNA, the CDR3 is TGTGCCAGCAGCTGGACTAGCGGGACCTCCTACAATGAGCAGTTCTTC.

The chain couples TRBV23-1 to TRBJ2-2; TRBD2 is a possible D gene (6 bases). TRBV23-1 is known as an ORF, though its function is uncertain. CDR3 length: 13 amino acids. CDR3 bases: TGCGCTGGAGGGGTAAACGACACCGGGGAGCTGTTTTTT. Protein product: CAGGVNDTGELFF.

This clone appeared a single time. V usage is TRBV6-5 and J usage is TRBJ2-3, with TRBD2 as a possible D gene (6 bases). Between the trimmed V and J ends, which lost 8 bases and 1 base, there was a span of 13 bases. The CDR3 runs 14 residues. CDR1 is MNHEY and CDR2 is SVGAGI in the germline V gene. The CDR3 loop is CASRGTPGTDTQYF. The CDR3 DNA is TGTGCCAGCCGAGGGACTCCCGGCACAGATACGCAGTATTTT.

V and J are TRBV2 and TRBJ2-7, with 10 bases lining up with TRBD2. Trimming removed 4 bases from V and 6 bases from J; junction bases left unmatched: 18. CDR1 SNHLY and CDR2 FYNNEI come from the germline V gene. This CDR3 spans 18 amino acids. CDR3 DNA: TGTGCCAGCAGTGGACGACTTAGGCCCGCTAGCGGGAGACGCGAGCAGTACGTC. This translates into CASSGRLRPASGRREQYV.

The chain carries TRBV18 and TRBJ2-1; D possibly corresponds to TRBD1 (6 bases). The CDR3 extends over 12 amino acids. The V end was cut by 3 bases, the J end by 12 bases, with 12 bases between. In germline, CDR1 is KGHSH, CDR2 LQKENI. CDR3 protein: CASSPRTEAQFF. CDR3 in DNA: TGTGCCAGCTCACCGCGGACAGAGGCGCAGTTCTTC.

The gene calls are TRBV28 and TRBJ2-5; 8 bases align to TRBD2. Matching the DNA end better, TRBJ2-7 makes the J call doubtful. CDR3 length equals 15 residues. Germline V CDR1 and CDR2: MDHEN, SYDVKM. The CDR3 bases are TGTGCCAGCAGTGTTAGCGGGACCCTCTCCTACGAGCAGTACTTC. As protein: CASSVSGTLSYEQYF.